This is a list of T cell receptor beta chains from one sample in a study of CXCR3-negative and CXCR3-positive naive CD8 T cells. TCRdb re-called the 5' RACE reads and catalogs CDR3 proteins one per entry, DNA excluded. Reported are about 98,000 distinct CDR3 sequences; the ten largest clones contain 0.95% to 1.4%. Material: naive CXCR3+ CD8+ T cells from blood. These TCRs come from a human donor in good health. Some clones in this sample may be carry-over from other donors' samples. The CDR3 runs from the conserved cysteine through the conserved F or W.

v_gene	j_gene	CDR3aa
TRBV20-1	TRBJ2-1	CSALGDSGGVDEQFF
TRBV11-2	TRBJ2-2	CASSTLSQGLHTGELFF
TRBV7-3	TRBJ2-1	CASSPTSGTHNEQFF
TRBV7-2	TRBJ2-7	CASSPPPGQGSEQYF
TRBV29-1	TRBJ1-2	CSVGRAGNYGYTF
TRBV7-2	TRBJ1-6	CASSLKGPGISSSYNSPLHF
TRBV14	TRBJ2-7	CASSQAAYEQYF
TRBV6-2/TRBV6-3	TRBJ1-5	CASSYAPGQGDWQPQHF
TRBV7-3	TRBJ2-2	CASSLARTSEWNAGELFF
TRBV7-9	TRBJ2-7	CASSFFGTESDEQYF
TRBV7-2	TRBJ1-5	CARLFPTVYSNQPQHF
TRBV7-8	TRBJ2-7	CASSLSRTTYEQYF
TRBV4-3	TRBJ2-3	CASSQDRERGVATDTQYF
TRBV20-1	TRBJ2-7	CSASGQNSYEQYF
TRBV7-9	TRBJ2-1	CASSFVPSSYNEQFF
TRBV29-1	TRBJ2-7	CSVVTGSGEQYF
TRBV12-3/TRBV12-4	TRBJ1-2	CASSLYRYGYTF
TRBV28	TRBJ2-7	CASSGPDRIYEQYF
TRBV7-7	TRBJ2-1	CASSPDSGSYNEQFF
TRBV29-1	TRBJ1-4	CSVADRWDEKLFF
TRBV14	TRBJ1-4	CASSRDRTVPTTNEKLFF
TRBV7-9	TRBJ2-7	CASSFTSRGGEQYF
TRBV28	TRBJ1-5	CASTTGGENQPQHF
TRBV7-9	TRBJ2-5	CASSLGVGTDQETQYF
TRBV6-1	TRBJ2-7	CAGSVPGEQYF
TRBV6-4	TRBJ2-1	CASSVTGEFGEQFF
TRBV28	TRBJ2-7	CASSLFGGCEQYF
TRBV28	TRBJ2-3	CASRWSTDTQYF
TRBV5-1	TRBJ2-7	CASSLGAGGPDYEQYF
TRBV5-6	TRBJ2-2	CASIYRDLTNTGELFF
TRBV5-5	TRBJ2-5	CASSPGVGGDQETQYF
TRBV5-1	TRBJ2-2	CASSLDSNTGELFF
TRBV12-3/TRBV12-4	TRBJ2-1	CASSRDRSNEQFF
TRBV7-9	TRBJ1-2	CASSAPGTGSYGYTF
TRBV7-9	TRBJ2-1	CASSSLKGLAYNEQFF
TRBV27	TRBJ1-2	CASSLSAGQIYGYTF
TRBV4-1	TRBJ2-7	CASSQEPGLQAYEQYF
TRBV29-1	TRBJ2-3	CSVEEGQGAYIDTQYF
TRBV14	TRBJ1-2	CASSQVPGHNYGYTF
TRBV5-1	TRBJ2-7	CASSIASSYEQYF
TRBV5-5	TRBJ2-1	CASSEGTSDEQFF
TRBV7-3	TRBJ2-3	CASSLKPQAGGDTQYF